Following are 28 T cell receptor beta chains from one sample sequenced in a study of blood T cells in healthy people across ages. Primers used in a second PCR of roughly 7 to 12 cycles were a sample-barcoded 5' primer and a J-beta primer mix. Via MiXCR, TCRdb re-called the 5' RACE reads, giving one row per CDR3 protein. The sample shows 700,000 to 900,000 distinct CDR3 sequences, more than 25% of them seen only once. Another study also made use of these data, one on T cells of mothers and their children.

The source material was blood. These receptor sequences come from a boy younger than 18 in good health.

The chain is built from TRBV5-4 and TRBJ2-3; no firm D call. The V and J ends lost 4 bases and 3 bases respectively, with 15 bases between them. The germline V gene has CDR1 SGHNT and CDR2 YYREEE (reference sequence). The CDR3 consists of 15 residues. The CDR3 loop reads CASSEVTFPTDTQYF. The CDR3 nucleotides read TGTGCCAGCAGCGAAGTAACCTTCCCGACAGATACGCAGTATTTT.

This clonotype has a handful of counts. This chain links TRBV3-1 with TRBJ2-5; D unclear. The CDR3 consists of 14 residues. The V gene lost 1 base and the J gene lost 8 bases, with 14 bases spanning the gap. The germline V gene encodes CDR1 LGHDT and CDR2 YNNKEL (reference sequence). The CDR3 reads CASSQGASAETQYF. In nucleotides, the CDR3 is TGTGCCAGCAGCCAAGGGGCCAGTGCGGAAACCCAGTACTTC.

This clonotype occurred a few times. The CDR3 is CASSAKNIQYF. The CDR3 region has the DNA TGTGCCAGCAGTGCCAAAAACATTCAGTACTTC. The chain joins TRBV12-3 or TRBV12-4 to TRBJ2-4; D is undetermined. Trimming removed 5 bases from V and 1 base from J, with 0 bases in between. The CDR3 is made up of 11 amino acids.

V and J are TRBV20-1 and TRBJ1-2; D not certain. Trimming took 6 bases from V and 4 from J, leaving 18 bases between them. Germline-derived CDR1 and CDR2 are DFQATT and SNEGSKA (reference sequence). The CDR3 totals 14 residues. This CDR3 reads CSAPLGFLGYGYTF. Here the CDR3 DNA reads TGCAGTGCCCCGTTGGGGTTTCTTGGCTATGGCTACACCTTC.

Many counts were recorded for this clonotype. This rearrangement joins TRBV7-2 to TRBJ2-4, with TRBD2 matching over 10 bases. Trimming took 0 bases from V and 6 from J; bases not matched to a gene: 8. There are 17 residues in the CDR3. Germline values: CDR1 SGHTA, CDR2 FQGNSA. The CDR3 spells CASSLAGSGGIRNIQYF. The CDR3 DNA reads as TGTGCCAGCAGCTTAGCGGGTAGCGGGGGGATAAGAAACATTCAGTACTTC.

In this sample, this clonotype turned up a few times. The chain carries TRBV5-6 and TRBJ2-7, with a tentative D call TRBD2 (6 bases). Looked up from germline, CDR1 is SGHDT and CDR2 is YYEEEE. The CDR3 totals 15 residues. V was cut by 3 bases and J by 1 base, with 14 bases left in between. The CDR3 region is CASSSGLGLSYEQYF. CDR3 nucleotides: TGTGCCAGCAGCTCGGGACTTGGGCTTTCCTACGAGCAGTACTTC. Variable domain in full (rest from reference TRBV5-6 and TRBJ2-7): DAGVTQSPTHLIKTRGQQVTLRCSPKSGHDTVSWYQQALGQGPQFIFQYYEEEERQRGNFPDRFSGHQFPNYSSELNVNALLLGDSALYLCASSSGLGLSYEQYFGPGTRLTVT.

This clonotype was counted between two and nine times. The chain carries TRBV4-1 and TRBJ1-3; no definite D call. V was cut by 1 base and J by 4 bases, with 8 bases left in between. This CDR3 contains 14 residues. Germline V gene sequence: CDR1 MGHRA, CDR2 YSYEKL. CDR3 nucleotides: TGCGCCAGCAGCCAAGGAGGCTTCGGAAACACCATATATTTT. This gives the protein CASSQGGFGNTIYF.

The V call is TRBV5-1, the J call TRBJ1-3; D possibly corresponds to TRBD1 (5 bases). Trimming stripped 4 bases from V and 2 bases from J, with 10 bases between. The CDR3 consists of 14 residues. Per germline, CDR1 SGHRS and CDR2 YFSETQ. The CDR3 reads CASSPSGAGNTIYF. The CDR3 DNA follows: TGCGCCAGCAGCCCTTCGGGGGCTGGAAACACCATATATTTT.

The chain is built from TRBV6-5 and TRBJ2-3, with D possibly matching TRBD1 (5 bases). Trimming took off 4 bases at V and 0 bases at J, with 11 bases between the two ends. The CDR3 length is 15 residues. Germline CDR1 is MNHEY and CDR2 is SVGAGI. CDR3 residues: CASSSQQESTDTQYF. As DNA, the CDR3 is TGTGCCAGCAGTTCCCAACAGGAGAGCACAGATACGCAGTATTTT.

The chain has TRBV28 and TRBJ1-4; 7 nucleotides match TRBD1. The germline V gene has CDR1 MDHEN and CDR2 SYDVKM. CDR3 length: 13 amino acids. V was pared by 8 bases and J by 6 bases, with 6 bases of the junction left unmatched. The CDR3 DNA sequence: TGTGCCAGCGGAGGGACAGCCGATGAAAAACTGTTTTTT. Its protein is CASGGTADEKLFF.

This clonotype was seen only a few times. The CDR3 DNA reads as TGCAGCGTTGTTAGTTGGGCAACCGGGGTCCTCATCGGGACCCAGTACTTC. Translated, it gives CSVVSWATGVLIGTQYF. J is TRBJ2-5 and V is TRBV29-1, with D possibly matching TRBD2 (5 bases). Germline V gene data show CDR1 as SQVTM and CDR2 as ANQGSEA. Trimming removed 4 bases at V and 7 bases at J, with 28 bases between. The CDR3 has 17 residues.

This clonotype has just a few counts. The rearrangement links TRBV6-6 to TRBJ2-6, with TRBD1 as a possible D gene (5 bases). CDR3 length equals 16 residues. CDR1 and CDR2 (germline): MNHNY, SVGAGI (reference sequence). The V and J ends lost 5 bases and 0 bases respectively, with 11 bases between them. CDR3 region: CASSHRQSSGANVLTF. The CDR3 DNA is TGTGCCAGCAGTCACCGACAGAGCTCTGGGGCCAACGTCCTGACTTTC.

This clonotype was recorded many times. In DNA, the CDR3 is TGTGCCAGCAGCCAAGGACAGGGGGACAATCAGCCCCAGCATTTT. Translating it yields CASSQGQGDNQPQHF. The genes are TRBV3-1 and TRBJ1-5, with 9 bases identical to TRBD1. Germline-derived CDR1 and CDR2 are LGHDT and YNNKEL (reference sequence). Trimming took 1 base from V and 3 from J; bases not matched to a gene: 1. The CDR3 is made up of 15 amino acids.

The table lists this clonotype with a few counts. The V call is TRBV5-1, the J call TRBJ2-2; 10 nucleotides match TRBD1. CDR3 length equals 15 residues. Germline CDR1 is SGHRS and CDR2 is YFSETQ. Trimming cost V 3 bases and J 4 bases; bases outside gene matches: 3. This CDR3 is CASSSDRGGTGELFF. CDR3 nucleotides: TGCGCCAGCAGCTCGGACAGGGGGGGCACCGGGGAGCTGTTTTTT.

V usage is TRBV4-2 and J usage is TRBJ2-5; TRBD2 matches at 7 bases. With the DNA end fitting TRBJ2-1 better, the J assignment may be wrong. The germline CDR1 and CDR2 sequences are LGHNA and YNFKEQ. CDR3 size: 17 residues. Here the CDR3 reads CASSQSPAGERYNEQFF. The CDR3 nucleotides are TGTGCCAGCAGCCAATCCCCTGCGGGGGAGCGCTACAATGAGCAGTTCTTC.

V gene TRBV9 combines with J gene TRBJ1-4; 7 nucleotides line up with TRBD1. Germline trimming cut 4 bases from V and 6 bases from J; bases unmatched to any gene: 6. Germline V gene data show CDR1 as SGDLS and CDR2 as YYNGEE. The CDR3 runs 14 residues. The CDR3 DNA follows: TGTGCCAGCAGCCCCACCACAGGGGATGAAAAACTGTTTTTT. It specifies CASSPTTGDEKLFF.

The genes are TRBV10-3 and TRBJ2-7, with 7 bases matching TRBD1. Germline-derived CDR1 and CDR2 are ENHRY and SYGVKD. The ends lost 7 bases at V and 2 bases at J; junction bases unmatched: 11. The CDR3 is 15 residues long. The CDR3 DNA is TGTGCCATCAATGACGCAGGGGGTCCGGCCTACGAGCAGTACTTC. This encodes CAINDAGGPAYEQYF.

This CDR3 is CASSSRGGISGANVLTF. CDR3 nucleotides: TGTGCCAGCAGTTCTCGGGGGGGCATTTCTGGGGCCAACGTCCTGACTTTC. The V call is TRBV27, the J call TRBJ2-6; 8 bases align to TRBD2. V trimming: 4 bases; J trimming: 1 base; junction bases outside the gene matches: 6. Per the germline V gene, CDR1 is MNHEY and CDR2 is SMNVEV (reference sequence). The CDR3 loop spans 17 amino acids.

This rearrangement joins TRBV10-3 to TRBJ1-1, with D hard to call. V lost 6 bases, J lost 1 base, and 6 bases lay in between. This CDR3 is built from 12 residues. Germline-derived CDR1 and CDR2 are ENHRY and SYGVKD. In nucleotides, the CDR3 is TGTGCCATCAGGTCTGGGAACACTGAAGCTTTCTTT. It yields the protein CAIRSGNTEAFF.

The gene calls are TRBV7-6 and TRBJ2-1, with D perhaps assigned TRBD1 or TRBD2 (5 bases each). The germline V gene encodes CDR1 SGHVS and CDR2 FNYEAQ. V shed 3 bases and J shed 4 bases, with 16 bases lying between them. The length of the CDR3 is 16 residues. The CDR3 DNA reads TGTGCCAGCAGCTTCGGGGCCCTACTGCCATACAATGAGCAGTTCTTC. It yields the protein CASSFGALLPYNEQFF.

This clonotype was seen at least ten times. This chain joins TRBV18 and TRBJ2-7; perhaps D is TRBD1 or TRBD2 (5 bases each). Germline V gene data show CDR1 as KGHSH and CDR2 as LQKENI. V lost 1 base and J lost 5, with 12 bases in between. This CDR3 spans 14 amino acids. CDR3: CASSPQGPRNEQYF. The CDR3 nucleotides are TGTGCCAGCTCACCACAGGGACCAAGGAACGAGCAGTACTTC. The variable domain in full, completed from reference TRBV18 and TRBJ2-7, reads NAGVMQNPRHLVRRRGQEARLRCSPMKGHSHVYWYRQLPEEGLKFMVYLQKENIIDESGMPKERFSAEFPKEGPSILRIQQVVRGDSAAYFCASSPQGPRNEQYFGPGTRLTVT.

This clonotype was picked up a small number of times. The rearrangement joins TRBV9 to TRBJ2-3; a possible D gene is TRBD2 (6 bases). V was cut by 2 bases and J by 2 bases, with 18 bases left in between. The germline V gene has CDR1 SGDLS and CDR2 YYNGEE. CDR3 length: 17 amino acids. The CDR3 bases are TGTGCCAGCAGCGTCCCGGCAGGCGCGGGGAACACAGATACGCAGTATTTT. Amino acid sequence: CASSVPAGAGNTDTQYF.

Only a few counts were recorded for this clonotype. The chain uses TRBV2 and TRBJ2-4; D might be TRBD1 (7 bases). V gave up 6 bases and J gave up 1 base, with 16 bases separating them. Germline CDR1 reads SNHLY; CDR2 reads FYNNEI. This CDR3 region has 16 residues. This CDR3 is CASRPWRGLAKNIQYF. The CDR3 nucleotides are TGTGCCAGCAGACCGTGGAGGGGGCTCGCCAAAAACATTCAGTACTTC. Supplemented by reference TRBV2 and TRBJ2-4, the full variable domain reads EPEVTQTPSHQVTQMGQEVILRCVPISNHLYFYWYRQILGQKVEFLVSFYNNEISEKSEIFDDQFSVERPDGSNFTLKIRSTKLEDSAMYFCASRPWRGLAKNIQYFGAGTRLSVL.

This rearrangement joins TRBV7-2 to TRBJ2-1; TRBD2 is a possible D gene (7 bases). The CDR3 totals 14 residues. Trimming took 8 bases from V and 0 from J, leaving 11 bases between them. Per the germline V gene, CDR1 is SGHTA and CDR2 is FQGNSA. Here the CDR3 DNA reads TGTGCCAGCCTGCGGGGGCGCTCCTACAATGAGCAGTTCTTC. This gives the protein CASLRGRSYNEQFF.

The chain recombines TRBV5-1 with TRBJ2-1; D not certain. The V end lost 5 bases, the J end lost 9 bases, and 18 bases lay between the germline ends. The germline gives CDR1 SGHRS, CDR2 YFSETQ. CDR3 size: 14 residues. The CDR3 protein is CASRARTQLGEQFF. CDR3 nucleotide sequence: TGCGCCAGCAGGGCGCGGACCCAATTGGGTGAGCAGTTCTTC. The complete variable domain, with remaining parts taken from reference TRBV5-1 and TRBJ2-1, reads KAGVTQTPRYLIKTRGQQVTLSCSPISGHRSVSWYQQTPGQGLQFLFEYFSETQRNKGNFPGRFSGRQFSNSRSEMNVSTLELGDSALYLCASRARTQLGEQFFGPGTRLTVL.

CDR3 protein: CASSRGRYTEAFF. The DNA for the CDR3 is TGTGCCAGCAGCCGGGGAAGATACACTGAAGCTTTCTTT. The chain is built from TRBV7-2 and TRBJ1-1; D not certain. The CDR3 length is 13 residues. Germline V lookup: CDR1 SGHTA, CDR2 FQGNSA. V dropped 5 bases and J dropped 3 bases, with 10 bases sitting between them.

There are a few counts of this clonotype. This sequence joins TRBV2 and TRBJ1-2; the D gene is possibly TRBD1 (5 bases). Trimming stripped 4 bases from V and 4 bases from J, with 10 bases between. Germline values: CDR1 SNHLY, CDR2 FYNNEI. CDR3 length equals 13 residues. The CDR3 sequence is CASSAGTSYGYTF. CDR3 DNA sequence: TGTGCCAGCAGTGCTGGGACCTCCTATGGCTACACCTTC.

The chain combines TRBV10-2 with TRBJ1-1; D not certain. Germline V CDR1 and CDR2: WSHSY, SAAADI. V was trimmed by 3 bases and J by 1 base, leaving 9 bases between them. The CDR3 consists of 14 residues. In DNA form, the CDR3 reads TGCGCCAGCAGTGACGACACTTCGAACACTGAAGCTTTCTTT. Translated: CASSDDTSNTEAFF.